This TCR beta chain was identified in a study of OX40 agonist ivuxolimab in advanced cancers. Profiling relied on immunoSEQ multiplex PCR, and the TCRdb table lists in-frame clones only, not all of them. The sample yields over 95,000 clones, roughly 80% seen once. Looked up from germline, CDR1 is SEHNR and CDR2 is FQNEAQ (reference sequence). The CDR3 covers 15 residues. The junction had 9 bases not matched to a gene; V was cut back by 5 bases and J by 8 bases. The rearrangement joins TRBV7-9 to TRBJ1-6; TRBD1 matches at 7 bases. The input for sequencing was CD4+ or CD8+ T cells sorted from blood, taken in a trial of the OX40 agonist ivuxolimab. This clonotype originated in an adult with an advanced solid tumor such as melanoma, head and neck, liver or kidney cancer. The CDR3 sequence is CASSQRGTDDSPLHF. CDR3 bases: TGTGCCAGCAGCCAACGGGGGACAGATGATTCACCCCTCCACTTT. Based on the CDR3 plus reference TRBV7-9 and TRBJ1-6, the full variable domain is DTGVSQNPRHKITKRGQNVTFRCDPISEHNRLYWYRQTLGQGPEFLTYFQNEAQLEKSRLLSDRFSAERPKGSFSTLEIQRTEQGDSAMYLCASSQRGTDDSPLHFGNGTRLTVT.